The T cell receptor beta chain described here comes from a study of T cell repertoires in cytomegalovirus infection. TCRdb itself ran the reads through MiXCR, one entry per CDR3 protein. The profile shows hundreds of thousands of distinct CDR3 sequences, about 10% of them singletons. Study-level results: The response measured ex vivo was dominated by TCR beta clonotypes (HLA-C-restricted and CMV-specific).

This CDR3 has 14 residues. The germline CDR1 and CDR2 sequences are GTSNPN and SVGIG (reference sequence). J was trimmed by 3 bases and V by 2 bases; bases with no gene match: 1. This clonotype has only a few counts. The antigen remains undetermined. The sequencing sample was made of PBMCs. V usage is TRBV30 and J usage is TRBJ2-6; 7 bases align to TRBD2. This clonotype was sampled from a human donor in good health (CMV status not recorded). Some clones in this sample may be carry-over from other donors' samples. DNA for the CDR3: TGTGCCTGGAGTCGGGGGGTTGGGGCCAACGTCCTGACTTTC. This sequence encodes CAWSRGVGANVLTF.